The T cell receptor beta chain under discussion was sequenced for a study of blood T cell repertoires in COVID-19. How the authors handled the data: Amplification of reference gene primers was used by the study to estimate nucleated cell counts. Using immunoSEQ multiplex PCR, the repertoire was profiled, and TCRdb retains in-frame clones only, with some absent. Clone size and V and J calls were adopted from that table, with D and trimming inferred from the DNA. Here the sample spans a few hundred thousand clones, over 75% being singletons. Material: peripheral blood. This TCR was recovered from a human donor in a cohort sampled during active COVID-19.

CDR3 residues: CASSSGGWETQYF. Written as DNA, the CDR3 is TGTGCCAGCAGCTCGGGGGGCTGGGAGACCCAGTACTTC. The chain has TRBV11-2 and TRBJ2-5, with a possible D match to TRBD2 (7 bases). The CDR3 consists of 13 residues. Trimming stripped 4 bases from V and 5 bases from J, with 11 bases between. CDR1 and CDR2 from the germline V gene are SGHAT and FQNNGV.